What follows is one T cell receptor beta chain and its context. Its cognate antigen is unknown. This sample stems from a study of OX40 agonist ivuxolimab in advanced cancers. CDR1 and CDR2 from the germline V gene are LNHDA and SQIVND (reference sequence). This CDR3 comprises 13 residues. V lost 3 bases, J lost 1 base, and 7 bases lay in between. Assay used: immunoSEQ multiplex PCR; TCRdb lists only in-frame clones, some missing. Here the sample spans 15,000 to 20,000 clones, under 65% being singletons. Findings of the study overall: With doses of 0.1 to 3.0 mg/kg, CD4+ and CD8+ blood T cells had undergone clonal expansion by week 6.

Sequences were derived from CD4+ or CD8+ T cells sorted from blood, sampled in a trial of the OX40 agonist ivuxolimab. The clonotype originates from an adult with an advanced solid tumor such as melanoma, head and neck, liver or kidney cancer. V usage is TRBV19 and J usage is TRBJ2-7; D may be TRBD1 (5 bases). For the CDR3, the DNA is TGTGCCAGTAGTATCACAGGATCCTACGAGCAGTACTTC. This gives the protein CASSITGSYEQYF.